The T cell receptor beta chain under discussion was sequenced for a study of cytomegalovirus exposure and HLA in healthy donors. Whole-study results and caveats: CMV serostatus was the only immune exposure information that was available. A classifier reportedly called cytomegalovirus status with high sensitivity and specificity.

The germline V and J ends were trimmed by 7 bases and 7 bases, with 16 bases remaining between them. This CDR3 contains 13 residues. Germline V gene sequence: CDR1 LNHDA, CDR2 SQIVND (reference sequence). It was with 60 Vbeta and 13 Jbeta primers that the PCR ran. TCRdb's copy holds only in-frame clones and misses some; the assay was immunoSEQ multiplex PCR. Seen here are about 160,000 clones, over 80% observed once, and the top ten hold around 1.6%. This clone has more than one count but fewer than ten. The antigen remains unidentified. Input material: PBMCs. The genes are TRBV19 and TRBJ1-2; D possibly corresponds to TRBD1 (6 bases). This clonotype was obtained from a woman aged 18-29 years in good health and CMV-seronegative. In nucleotides, the CDR3 is TGTGCCAGTACCGCTCAGGGGAAAGGTGGCTACACCTTC. Encoded protein: CASTAQGKGGYTF.